Detailed here is one T cell receptor beta chain. Its antigen is unknown. V dropped 4 bases and J dropped 1; count of bases not matched to a gene: 3. Germline V gives CDR1 SGHDT, CDR2 YYEEEE. The CDR3 contains 15 residues. The study ran its PCR with 60 Vbeta and 13 Jbeta primers. Repertoires were generated with immunoSEQ multiplex PCR, while TCRdb's copy carries only in-frame clones and drops some. There are some 110,000 clones in the sample; around 60% occur only once, and around 9.7% lies in the top ten. The record originates from a study of cytomegalovirus exposure and HLA in healthy donors. Overall study context: Genotyping of some 390 donors showed that roughly 80% belonged to the Caucasian-associated ancestry cluster. Study results and caveats: Some V segments could not be told apart, so they were left out, TRBV6-2 and TRBV6-3 among them. In a later analysis, TCR beta V- and J-gene trimming was associated with a missense DCLRE1C variant. The investigators catalogued 150 to 200 TCR beta chains as cytomegalovirus-associated.

V usage is TRBV5-6 and J usage is TRBJ2-3, with TRBD2 identical over 10 bases. The sequenced sample consisted of PBMCs. The source of this sequence is a woman between 35 and 50 years old in good health and CMV-seropositive. CDR3 coding DNA: TGTGCCAGCAGCGGCGGGACTAGCGGCACAGATACGCAGTATTTT. It translates to CASSGGTSGTDTQYF.